Shown below are 13 T cell receptor beta chains from a single sample sequenced in a study of T-cell memory formation after mild COVID-19. Each CDR3 protein gets one entry after TCRdb re-called the 5' RACE reads with MiXCR. The data hold about 110,000 distinct CDR3 sequences, with over 15% observed a single time. Sequencing was carried out using PBMCs or a T cell subset sorted from them (not recorded which). These receptors all stem from an adult woman who had mild COVID-19 (a few samples of this study predate the infection). Cell type and time point are not known.

About this clonotype: An end of the junction does not agree with germline; a read error may underlie this. This chain links TRBV6-2 or TRBV6-3 with TRBJ2-7, with D unresolved. Germline V gene sequence: CDR1 MNHEY, CDR2 SVGEGT. The CDR3 is made up of 11 amino acids. The CDR3 bases are TGTGCCAGCAATTACTACTACGAGCAGTACTTC. The encoded protein is CASNYYYEQYF.

Turning to this clonotype: The germline gene is not matched at one end of the junction; a read error may be the cause. This rearrangement joins TRBV7-9 to TRBJ2-1; TRBD2 matches at 8 bases. Germline-derived CDR1 and CDR2 are SEHNR and FQNEAQ (reference sequence). The CDR3 is 11 amino acids. CDR3 in DNA: TGTGCCAGCAGCTTAGCAGGGACTAGGTTGTTC. It codes for CASSLAGTRLF.

This clonotype was detected a few times. V usage is TRBV4-2 and J usage is TRBJ1-2; D not resolved. Trimming left V 0 bases short and J 1 base short, with 12 bases between. Germline V gene data show CDR1 as LGHNA and CDR2 as YNFKEQ. CDR3 length equals 16 residues. Here the CDR3 DNA reads TGTGCCAGCAGCCAAGACCGGGATACTTATAACTATGGCTACACCTTC. It specifies CASSQDRDTYNYGYTF.

CDR3 region: CASSPGRSGPEQYF. CDR3 sequence (DNA): TGTGCCAGCAGCCCAGGTCGCTCAGGGCCCGAGCAGTACTTC. The V and J genes are TRBV7-8 and TRBJ2-7; D might be TRBD1 (5 bases). The CDR3 sequence is 14 residues long. Looked up from germline, CDR1 is SGHVS and CDR2 is FQNEAQ. Trimming shortened V by 5 bases and J by 6 bases, and 17 bases separated the two germline ends.

This clonotype showed up just a few times. The chain combines TRBV5-1 with TRBJ2-7; D might be TRBD1 (8 bases). V lost 3 bases to trimming and J lost 5 bases, with 18 bases between them. Germline V gene data show CDR1 as SGHRS and CDR2 as YFSETQ. CDR3 length: 15 residues. The DNA for the CDR3 is TGCGCCAGCAGCTCTGGACAGGGAGGGGCCCACGAGCAGTACTTC. Protein product: CASSSGQGGAHEQYF.

This clonotype has only a few counts. The rearrangement uses TRBV29-1 and TRBJ2-1; D is unresolved. Trimming shortened V by 7 bases and J by 9 bases, and 16 bases separated the two germline ends. Germline V lookup: CDR1 SQVTM, CDR2 ANQGSEA. CDR3 length: 12 amino acids. CDR3 in amino acids: CSEEIEGSEQFF. The CDR3 DNA reads TGCAGCGAGGAGATCGAAGGCAGTGAGCAGTTCTTC.

This clonotype appeared once. This rearrangement joins TRBV6-1 to TRBJ2-7; 7 nucleotides match TRBD1. The CDR3 is 14 residues long. CDR1 and CDR2 from the germline V gene are MNHNS and SASEGT. The V and J ends lost 5 bases and 3 bases, in that order; junction bases with no gene match: 7. The CDR3 coding sequence is TGTGCCAGCAGTTACGGACAGGTTGACTACGAGCAGTACTTC. Its protein is CASSYGQVDYEQYF.

Comments on this clonotype: At one of its ends the junction is not consistent with the germline gene, which may arise from a read error. The rearrangement joins TRBV7-9 to TRBJ2-1; D gene ambiguous. Looked up from germline, CDR1 is SEHNR and CDR2 is FQNEAQ (reference sequence). The CDR3 length is 11 residues. The CDR3 sequence is CASSLYSEQFF. The DNA for the CDR3 is TGTGCCAGCAGCTTATACAGTGAGCAGTTCTTC.

The rearrangement uses TRBV19 and TRBJ2-6; possibly TRBD1 for D (6 bases). Germline lookup yields CDR1 LNHDA and CDR2 SQIVND (reference sequence). The CDR3 extends over 16 amino acids. Trimming removed 3 bases at V and 3 bases at J, with 12 bases between. The CDR3 is CASSIFGGFGANVLTF. The CDR3 region has the DNA TGTGCCAGTAGTATTTTTGGGGGCTTTGGGGCCAACGTCCTGACTTTC.

The rearrangement uses TRBV5-4 and TRBJ1-6; D remains ambiguous. CDR3 size: 14 residues. V was clipped by 0 bases and J by 7 bases, with 8 bases between them. Germline V gives CDR1 SGHNT, CDR2 YYREEE (reference sequence). The CDR3 loop is CASSLEGFNSPLHF. CDR3 nucleotides: TGTGCCAGCAGCTTGGAGGGATTCAATTCACCCCTCCACTTT.

This sequence joins TRBV12-3 or TRBV12-4 and TRBJ2-2; no clear D. Trimming took off 4 bases at V and 0 bases at J, with 3 bases between the two ends. This CDR3 contains 13 residues. Here the CDR3 DNA reads TGTGCCAGCAGTTCTCCGAACACCGGGGAGCTGTTTTTT. Its protein is CASSSPNTGELFF.

The genes are TRBV7-9 and TRBJ2-2; D gene unclear. Trimming took 1 base from V and 2 from J, leaving 8 bases between them. Germline V lookup: CDR1 SEHNR, CDR2 FQNEAQ (reference sequence). This CDR3 has 15 amino acids. The CDR3 DNA reads as TGTGCCAGCAGCTTAGTAGCACCTAACACCGGGGAGCTGTTTTTT. This sequence encodes CASSLVAPNTGELFF.

In this sample, this clonotype turned up a few times. This sequence joins TRBV19 and TRBJ2-7; 9 bases map to TRBD2. The V gene's germline CDR1 is LNHDA and CDR2 SQIVND (reference sequence). After removal of 3 bases from V and 4 bases from J, the junction contained 7 bases not matched to a gene. There are 15 residues in the CDR3. The DNA of the CDR3 is TGTGCCAGTAGTATTGCTCTAGCGGGATCATACGAGCAGTACTTC. It codes for CASSIALAGSYEQYF.